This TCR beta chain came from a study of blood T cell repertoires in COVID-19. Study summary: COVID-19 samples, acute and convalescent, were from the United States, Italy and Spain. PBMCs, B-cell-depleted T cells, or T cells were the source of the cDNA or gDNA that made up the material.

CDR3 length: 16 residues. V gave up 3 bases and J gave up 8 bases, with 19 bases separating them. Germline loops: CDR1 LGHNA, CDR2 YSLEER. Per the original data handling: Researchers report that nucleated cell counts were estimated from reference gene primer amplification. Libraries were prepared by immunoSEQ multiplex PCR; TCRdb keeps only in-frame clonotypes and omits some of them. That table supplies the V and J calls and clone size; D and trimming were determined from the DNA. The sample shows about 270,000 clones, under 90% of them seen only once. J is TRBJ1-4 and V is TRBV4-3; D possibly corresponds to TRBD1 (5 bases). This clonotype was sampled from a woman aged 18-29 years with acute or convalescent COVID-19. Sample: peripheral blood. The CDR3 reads CASSQTRRGDEEKLFF. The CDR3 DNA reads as TGCGCCAGCAGCCAGACCCGCCGGGGGGATGAGGAAAAACTGTTTTTT.